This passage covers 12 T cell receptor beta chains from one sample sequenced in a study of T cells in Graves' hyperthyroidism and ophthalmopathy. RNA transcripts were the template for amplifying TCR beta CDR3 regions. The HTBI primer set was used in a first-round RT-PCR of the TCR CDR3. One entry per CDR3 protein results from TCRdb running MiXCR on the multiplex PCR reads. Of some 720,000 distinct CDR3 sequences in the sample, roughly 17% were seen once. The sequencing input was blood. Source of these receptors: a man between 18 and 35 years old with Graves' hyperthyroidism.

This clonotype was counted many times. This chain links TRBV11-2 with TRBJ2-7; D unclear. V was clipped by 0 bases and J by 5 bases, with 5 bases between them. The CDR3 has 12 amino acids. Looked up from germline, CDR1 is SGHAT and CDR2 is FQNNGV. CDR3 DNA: TGTGCCAGCAGCTTAGATACAAACGAGCAGTACTTC. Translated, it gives CASSLDTNEQYF.

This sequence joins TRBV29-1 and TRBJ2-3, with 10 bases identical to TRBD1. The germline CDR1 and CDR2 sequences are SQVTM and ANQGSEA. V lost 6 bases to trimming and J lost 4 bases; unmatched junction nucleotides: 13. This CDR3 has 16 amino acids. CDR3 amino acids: CSVRSRTGGGPDTQYF. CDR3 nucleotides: TGCAGCGTCCGATCCAGGACAGGGGGAGGACCAGATACGCAGTATTTT.

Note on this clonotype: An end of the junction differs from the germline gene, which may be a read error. In nucleotides, the CDR3 is TGTGCCACCAGCAGAGAAACACAGGGGGGCTATAATGGAAAACTGTTTTTT. This encodes CATSRETQGGYNGKLFF. This rearrangement joins TRBV15 to TRBJ1-4; TRBD1 agrees at 8 bases. The germline V gene encodes CDR1 LNHNV and CDR2 YYDKDF (reference sequence). The CDR3 has 17 residues.

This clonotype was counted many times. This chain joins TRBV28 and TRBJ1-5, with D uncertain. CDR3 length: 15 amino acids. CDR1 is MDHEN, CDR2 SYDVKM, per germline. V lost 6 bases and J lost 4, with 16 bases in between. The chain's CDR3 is CASRREVGRNQPQHF. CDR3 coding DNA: TGTGCCAGCAGACGTGAGGTGGGGAGGAATCAGCCCCAGCATTTT. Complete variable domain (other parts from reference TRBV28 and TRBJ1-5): DVKVTQSSRYLVKRTGEKVFLECVQDMDHENMFWYRQDPGLGLRLIYFSYDVKMKEKGDIPEGYSVSREKKERFSLILESASTNQTSMYLCASRREVGRNQPQHFGDGTRLSIL.

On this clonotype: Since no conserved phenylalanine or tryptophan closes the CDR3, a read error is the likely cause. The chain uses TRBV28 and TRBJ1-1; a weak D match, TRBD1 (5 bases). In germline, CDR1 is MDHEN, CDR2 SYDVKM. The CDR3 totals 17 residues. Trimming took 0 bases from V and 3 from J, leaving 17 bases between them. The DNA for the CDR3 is TGTGCCAGCAGTTTATGGCTCGGAGTAGGGGCGGACACTGAAGCTTTCTCT. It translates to CASSLWLGVGADTEAFS.

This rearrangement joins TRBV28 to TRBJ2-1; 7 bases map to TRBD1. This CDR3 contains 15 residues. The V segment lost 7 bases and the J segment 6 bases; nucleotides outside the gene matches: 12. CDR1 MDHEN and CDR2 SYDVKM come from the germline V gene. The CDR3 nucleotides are TGTGCCAGCACCTCCCGAGAGGGGGCAGGCAATGAGCAGTTCTTC. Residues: CASTSREGAGNEQFF. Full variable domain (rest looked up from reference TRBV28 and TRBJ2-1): DVKVTQSSRYLVKRTGEKVFLECVQDMDHENMFWYRQDPGLGLRLIYFSYDVKMKEKGDIPEGYSVSREKKERFSLILESASTNQTSMYLCASTSREGAGNEQFFGPGTRLTVL.

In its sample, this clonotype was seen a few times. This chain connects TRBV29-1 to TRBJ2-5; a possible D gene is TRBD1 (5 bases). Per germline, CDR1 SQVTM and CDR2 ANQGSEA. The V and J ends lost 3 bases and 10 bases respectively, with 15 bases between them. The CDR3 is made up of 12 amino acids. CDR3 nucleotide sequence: TGCAGCGTTGAGGTTAGCACAGGTTACCAGTACTTC. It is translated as CSVEVSTGYQYF.

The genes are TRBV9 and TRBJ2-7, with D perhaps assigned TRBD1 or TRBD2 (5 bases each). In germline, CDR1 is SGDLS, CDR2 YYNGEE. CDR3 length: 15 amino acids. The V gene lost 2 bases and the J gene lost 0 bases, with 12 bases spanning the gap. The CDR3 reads CASSVSGTFSYEQYF. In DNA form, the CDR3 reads TGTGCCAGCAGCGTCTCCGGGACCTTCTCCTACGAGCAGTACTTC.

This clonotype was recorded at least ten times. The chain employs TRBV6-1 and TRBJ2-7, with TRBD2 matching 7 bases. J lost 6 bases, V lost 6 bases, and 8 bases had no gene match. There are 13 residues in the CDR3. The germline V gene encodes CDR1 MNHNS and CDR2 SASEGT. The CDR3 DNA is TGTGCCAGCAGCACCGGGAGGAGGGCCGAGCAGTACTTC. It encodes CASSTGRRAEQYF.

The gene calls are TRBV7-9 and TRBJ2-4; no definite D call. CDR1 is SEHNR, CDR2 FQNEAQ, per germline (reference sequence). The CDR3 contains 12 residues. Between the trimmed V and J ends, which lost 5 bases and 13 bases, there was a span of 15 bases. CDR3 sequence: CASSGRALLQYF. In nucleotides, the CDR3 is TGTGCCAGCAGCGGACGGGCTCTGCTACAGTACTTC.

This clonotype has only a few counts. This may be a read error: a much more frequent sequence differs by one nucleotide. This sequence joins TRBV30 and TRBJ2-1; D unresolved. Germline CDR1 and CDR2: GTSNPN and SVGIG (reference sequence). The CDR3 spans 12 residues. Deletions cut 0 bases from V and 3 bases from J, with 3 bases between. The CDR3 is CAWSVDYNEQFF. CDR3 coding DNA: TGTGCCTGGAGTGTAGACTACAATGAGCAGTTCTTC.

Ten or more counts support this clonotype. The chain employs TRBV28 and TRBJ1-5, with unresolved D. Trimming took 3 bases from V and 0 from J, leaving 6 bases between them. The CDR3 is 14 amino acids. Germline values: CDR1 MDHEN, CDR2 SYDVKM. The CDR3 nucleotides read TGTGCCAGCAGTTTGGCAGCTAGCAATCAGCCCCAGCATTTT. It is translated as CASSLAASNQPQHF.